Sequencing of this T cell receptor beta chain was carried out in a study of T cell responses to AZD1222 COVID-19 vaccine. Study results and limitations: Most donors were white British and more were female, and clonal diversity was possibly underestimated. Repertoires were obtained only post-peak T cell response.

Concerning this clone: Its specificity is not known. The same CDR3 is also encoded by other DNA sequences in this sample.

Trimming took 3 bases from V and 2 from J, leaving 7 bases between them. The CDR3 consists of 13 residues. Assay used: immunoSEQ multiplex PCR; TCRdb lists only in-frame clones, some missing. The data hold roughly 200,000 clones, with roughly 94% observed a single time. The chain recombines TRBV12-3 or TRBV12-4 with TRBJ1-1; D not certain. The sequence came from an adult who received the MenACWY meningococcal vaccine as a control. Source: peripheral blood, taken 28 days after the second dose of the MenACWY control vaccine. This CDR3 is CASSLTGNTEAFF. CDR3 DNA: TGTGCCAGCAGTTTGACGGGCAACACTGAAGCTTTCTTT.